This T cell receptor beta chain was sequenced for a study of Graves' ophthalmopathy and Graves' hyperthyroidism. This clonotype was observed many times. Transcripts of RNA were the source for amplifying TCR beta CDR3 regions. HTBI primers were employed in first-round RT-PCR, then a second-round multiplex PCR followed. TCRdb analysed the multiplex PCR reads with MiXCR anew, one entry per CDR3 protein. The sample shows 300,000 to 350,000 distinct CDR3 sequences, roughly 15% of them seen only once. Trimming removed 5 bases at V and 4 bases at J, with 14 bases between. CDR1 and CDR2 (germline): SGHTA, FQGNSA. The CDR3 consists of 14 residues.

The chain links TRBV7-2 to TRBJ1-1, with D perhaps TRBD1 (5 bases). The TCR was taken from an adult man with Graves' ophthalmopathy. Specimen: peripheral blood. In DNA form, the CDR3 reads TGTGCCAGCAGCAATTCTTGGGACGGCACTGAAGCTTTCTTT. It is translated as CASSNSWDGTEAFF.